This TCR beta chain was recovered during a study of blood T cell repertoires in COVID-19. In the study overall: COVID-19 samples collected from the United States, Italy and Spain covered acute and convalescent phases. PBMCs, B-cell-depleted T cells, or T cells provided the cDNA or gDNA that made up the material.

Germline trimming cut 0 bases from V and 3 bases from J; bases unmatched to any gene: 0. The CDR3 has 14 residues. Germline CDR1 reads SGHRS; CDR2 reads YFSETQ. This clone was seen more than once but under ten times. Per the original methods: Amplification with reference gene primers provided the estimates of nucleated cell counts. Clones were read by immunoSEQ multiplex PCR, and TCRdb kept only the in-frame ones, dropping some. D and trimming were read from the DNA, whereas the V and J calls and clone size are those reported in that table. The sample shows approximately 130,000 clones, roughly 90% of them seen only once.

This clonotype originated in a man aged 50-60 years with acute or convalescent COVID-19. Material: peripheral blood. V usage is TRBV5-1 and J usage is TRBJ2-1; 7 bases fit TRBD1. The CDR3 DNA sequence: TGCGCCAGCAGCTTGGGACAGGGCTACAATGAGCAGTTCTTC. Translating gives CASSLGQGYNEQFF.